A selection of T cell receptor beta chains follows, all from one sample in a study of technical replicates of blood from several donors. Using immunoSEQ multiplex PCR, the repertoire was profiled, and TCRdb retains in-frame clones only, with some absent. The table has 50,000 to 65,000 clones, about 92% seen once. What was sequenced was PBMCs. The receptors stem from a human donor in good health. Some clones in this sample may be carry-over from other donors' samples. CDR3s include the opening cysteine and the closing phenylalanine or tryptophan. The order of the fields is J gene, V gene, CDR3 protein.

>TRBJ2-3|TRBV5-1
CASSRRDRAPDTQYF
>TRBJ2-5|TRBV4-1
CASSPYPDRGGETQYF
>TRBJ2-7|TRBV7-6
CASSLSADGEQYF
>TRBJ2-7|TRBV4-1
CASSPGTGSYEQYF
>TRBJ2-7|TRBV4-2
CASSPQKGQKAEQYF
>NA|TRBV30
CAYTGIGETQYF
>TRBJ2-7|TRBV4-2
CASSQVGLGYEQYF
>TRBJ1-2|TRBV29-1
CSVEDQGHYGYTF
>TRBJ2-1|TRBV11-3
CASSPTSVHNEQFF
>TRBJ2-1|TRBV4-3
CASSRAGGGDEQFF
>TRBJ2-2|TRBV5-1
CASSSDRVFNGELFF
>TRBJ2-3|TRBV5-6
CASSSTTWTDTQYF
>TRBJ2-7|TRBV2
CASSIPDEDRRPYEQYF
>TRBJ2-7|TRBV27
CASRTHSFPEQYF
>TRBJ2-7|TRBV14
CASSLSGGRYEQYF
>TRBJ1-1|TRBV11-2
CASRYGQSNTEAFF
>TRBJ1-2|TRBV5-4
CASSLQGIYGYTF
>TRBJ1-2|TRBV9
CASSDITGQGASYGYTF
>TRBJ2-5|TRBV11-2
CASSRQGGQTQYF
>TRBJ2-7|TRBV7-9
CASNGGTFLEQYF
>TRBJ1-2|TRBV7-2
CASSLTAGNYGYTF
>TRBJ1-2|TRBV6-5
CASFEWRGGDYGYTF
>TRBJ1-5|TRBV2
CASSEVWGGSNSNQPQHF
>TRBJ2-2|TRBV27
CASSPYRQQNTGELFF
>TRBJ2-1|TRBV5-4
CASSPGTSGYNEQFF
>TRBJ2-3|TRBV11-2
CASSLGTVTSTDTQYF
>TRBJ1-1|TRBV7-8
CASSLSNINTEAFF
>TRBJ1-1|TRBV25-1
CASSEWSRDPTEAFF